This section outlines one T cell receptor beta chain sequence together with its context. The antigen remains unidentified. Other nucleotide sequences from this sample produce the same CDR3. This specimen belongs to a study of cytomegalovirus exposure and HLA in healthy donors. Notes on the study in general: CMV antigen specificity was confirmed in vitro for a few CMV-associated chains.

V dropped 6 bases and J dropped 0 bases, with 9 bases sitting between them. CDR3 length: 15 residues. Germline V gene data show CDR1 as MNHEY and CDR2 as SVGAGI. Here immunoSEQ multiplex PCR was the method, and the copy in TCRdb shows in-frame clones only, minus some. The sample holds fewer than 250,000 clones, 70% to 90% seen once. These donors were members of the roughly 120-subject validation cohort, a group separate from the approximately 700-subject first cohort. This sequence was found in a woman aged 18 to 35 in good health and CMV-seronegative. Input material: PBMCs. The rearrangement uses TRBV6-5 and TRBJ2-6, with D possibly being TRBD1 or TRBD2 (5 bases each). Here the CDR3 reads CASSWGRSGANVLTF. CDR3 bases: TGTGCCAGCAGCTGGGGACGCTCTGGGGCCAACGTCCTGACTTTC.